This T cell receptor beta chain originates from a study of blood T cell repertoires in COVID-19. Sequenced by immunoSEQ multiplex PCR; TCRdb stores in-frame clones only, minus some. The table has approximately 100,000 clones, roughly 90% seen once. The CDR3 has 14 residues. Trimming removed 1 base at V and 6 bases at J, with 12 bases between. The germline V gene has CDR1 LNHDA and CDR2 SQIVND (reference sequence). The chain employs TRBV19 and TRBJ1-2; TRBD1 might be the D (5 bases). The source of this sequence is a woman aged 55-70 years with acute or convalescent COVID-19. Sequencing input: peripheral blood. The CDR3 is CASSIVPGYDGYTF. As DNA, the CDR3 is TGTGCCAGTAGTATAGTTCCAGGGTACGATGGCTACACCTTC.